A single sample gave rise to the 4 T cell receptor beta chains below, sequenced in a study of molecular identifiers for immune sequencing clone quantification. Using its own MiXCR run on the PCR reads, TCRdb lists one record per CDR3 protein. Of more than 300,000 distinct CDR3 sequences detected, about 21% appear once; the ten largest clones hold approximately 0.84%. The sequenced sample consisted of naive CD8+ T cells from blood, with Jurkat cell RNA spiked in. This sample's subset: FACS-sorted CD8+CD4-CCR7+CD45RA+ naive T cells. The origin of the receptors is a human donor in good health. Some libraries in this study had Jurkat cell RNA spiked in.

CDR3 in DNA: TGTGCCAGCAGTTATGTCGGAGAGACCCAGTACTTC. Translated, it gives CASSYVGETQYF. The V gene is TRBV6-2 or TRBV6-3, the J gene TRBJ2-5; D unclear. V was pared by 3 bases and J by 4 bases, with 6 bases between. Germline V gene lookup returns CDR1 MNHEY and CDR2 SVGEGT. CDR3 length: 12 amino acids.

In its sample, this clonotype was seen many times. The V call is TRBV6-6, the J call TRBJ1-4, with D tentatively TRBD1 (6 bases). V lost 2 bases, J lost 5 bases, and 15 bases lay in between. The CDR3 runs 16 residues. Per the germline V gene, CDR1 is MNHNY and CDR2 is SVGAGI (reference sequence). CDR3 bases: TGTGCCAGCAGTTACGCCAACAGGGACCCCAATGAAAAACTGTTTTTT. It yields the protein CASSYANRDPNEKLFF.

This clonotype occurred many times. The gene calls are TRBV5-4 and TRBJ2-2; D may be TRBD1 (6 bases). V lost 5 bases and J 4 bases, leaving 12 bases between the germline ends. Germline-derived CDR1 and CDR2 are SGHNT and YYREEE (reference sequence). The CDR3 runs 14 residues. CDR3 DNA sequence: TGTGCCAGCAGTTCGACAGGTCTCACCGGGGAGCTGTTTTTT. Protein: CASSSTGLTGELFF.

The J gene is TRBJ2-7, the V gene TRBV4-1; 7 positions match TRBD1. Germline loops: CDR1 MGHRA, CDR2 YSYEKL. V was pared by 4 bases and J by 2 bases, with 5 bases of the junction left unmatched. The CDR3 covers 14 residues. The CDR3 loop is CASSLPGQTYEQYF. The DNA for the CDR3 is TGCGCCAGCAGCCTCCCGGGACAGACCTACGAGCAGTACTTC.